These 20 T cell receptor beta chains originate from one sample sequenced in a study of cytomegalovirus exposure and HLA in healthy donors. 60 Vbeta and 13 Jbeta primers were used in PCR. TCRdb keeps only in-frame clones here, not all; method: immunoSEQ multiplex PCR. The table has approximately 100,000 clones, over 65% seen once. Source material: PBMCs. These receptors were obtained from a female donor in good health and CMV-seronegative.

The rearrangement uses TRBV23-1 and TRBJ2-7; the D gene is possibly TRBD2 (6 bases). TRBV23-1 is designated an ORF whose function remains uncertain. V was trimmed by 0 bases and J by 6 bases, leaving 30 bases between them. This CDR3 region has 20 residues. The CDR3 here is CASSQSRAGRPNTKGLEQYF. CDR3 bases: TGCGCCAGCAGTCAATCACGGGCAGGGAGGCCCAATACCAAAGGACTCGAGCAGTACTTC.

This clone turned up a few times. This rearrangement joins TRBV30 to TRBJ1-1; D not certain. V dropped 3 bases and J dropped 9 bases, with 11 bases sitting between them. The germline V gene encodes CDR1 GTSNPN and CDR2 SVGIG (reference sequence). The CDR3 spans 11 residues. The CDR3 loop is CAWRGSMKAFF. For the CDR3, the DNA is TGTGCCTGGAGGGGTAGCATGAAAGCTTTCTTT.

The rearrangement links TRBV6-6 to TRBJ1-1; D unclear. The germline V gene has CDR1 MNHNY and CDR2 SVGAGI (reference sequence). V lost 4 bases and J 10 bases, leaving 19 bases between the germline ends. The CDR3 sequence is 14 residues long. The chain's CDR3 is CASSWNPGGHPAFF. DNA of the CDR3: TGTGCCAGCAGTTGGAATCCGGGAGGGCACCCAGCTTTCTTT.

The CDR3 DNA reads TGTGCCAGCAGTGAACAGGGGACGAACCAAGAGACCCAGTACTTC. It specifies CASSEQGTNQETQYF. This sequence joins TRBV2 and TRBJ2-5, with a possible D match to TRBD1 (6 bases). CDR1 and CDR2 from the germline V gene are SNHLY and FYNNEI. Trimming took off 2 bases at V and 0 bases at J, with 10 bases between the two ends. The CDR3 spans 15 residues.

The rearrangement uses TRBV7-8 and TRBJ2-7, with D hard to call. Germline loops: CDR1 SGHVS, CDR2 FQNEAQ. Trimming took 5 bases from V and 3 from J, leaving 11 bases between them. This CDR3 has 13 residues. The CDR3 here is CASSPRVDYEQYF. CDR3 sequence (DNA): TGTGCCAGCAGCCCCCGGGTCGACTACGAGCAGTACTTC.

V and J are TRBV27 and TRBJ2-3, with D possibly matching TRBD1 (6 bases). CDR1 and CDR2 from the germline V gene are MNHEY and SMNVEV (reference sequence). This CDR3 is built from 13 residues. Deletions cut 5 bases from V and 3 bases from J, with 9 bases between. The CDR3 loop is CASSVGQTDTQYF. As DNA, the CDR3 is TGTGCCAGCAGTGTCGGACAGACAGATACGCAGTATTTT.

The chain uses TRBV11-2 and TRBJ2-3; 10 bases match TRBD2. Looked up from germline, CDR1 is SGHAT and CDR2 is FQNNGV. The CDR3 runs 16 residues. With V trimmed by 0 bases and J by 4 bases, 4 bases remained unmatched. The CDR3 here is CASSLDGSGGPDTQYF. CDR3 bases: TGTGCCAGCAGCTTAGATGGTAGCGGGGGGCCAGATACGCAGTATTTT.

The J gene is TRBJ2-5, the V gene TRBV6-5; D perhaps matches TRBD2 (7 bases). The germline V gene encodes CDR1 MNHEY and CDR2 SVGAGI. The CDR3 totals 15 residues. Trimming took off 0 bases at V and 5 bases at J, with 13 bases between the two ends. CDR3 in DNA: TGTGCCAGCAGTTACTCGAACGGGGGGCAGGAGACCCAGTACTTC. This gives the protein CASSYSNGGQETQYF.

This chain connects TRBV29-1 to TRBJ2-1; D is possibly TRBD2 (6 bases). Per the germline V gene, CDR1 is SQVTM and CDR2 is ANQGSEA. This CDR3 region has 15 residues. V was shortened by 0 bases and J by 6 bases, with 15 bases between the two germline ends. The CDR3 DNA sequence: TGCAGCGTTGAAGATCGGGGGTTTGGTATCAATGAGCAGTTCTTC. It specifies CSVEDRGFGINEQFF.

This chain connects TRBV9 to TRBJ2-3; 8 bases align to TRBD2. Germline V gene data show CDR1 as SGDLS and CDR2 as YYNGEE. There are 19 residues in the CDR3. Trimming took 0 bases from V and 2 from J; bases not matched to a gene: 14. The CDR3 region has the DNA TGTGCCAGCAGCGTAGGTGGGGGTTGGCGGGGGGTACCCACAGATACGCAGTATTTT. It yields the protein CASSVGGGWRGVPTDTQYF.

The V and J genes are TRBV6-6 and TRBJ1-1; possible D gene TRBD1, 6 bases. Trimming left V 7 bases short and J 1 base short, with 16 bases between. This CDR3 region has 15 residues. Germline V gene data show CDR1 as MNHNY and CDR2 as SVGAGI (reference sequence). Here the CDR3 DNA reads TGTGCCAGCATCCCACCGTTGACAGGGAACACTGAAGCTTTCTTT. Its protein is CASIPPLTGNTEAFF.

V and J are TRBV27 and TRBJ2-1; TRBD1 matches 10 bases. The V gene's germline CDR1 is MNHEY and CDR2 SMNVEV (reference sequence). V trimming: 6 bases; J trimming: 7 bases; junction bases outside the gene matches: 9. This CDR3 comprises 15 residues. The CDR3 loop is CASRMDRGRWNEQFF. The CDR3 coding sequence is TGTGCCAGCAGGATGGACAGGGGGAGGTGGAATGAGCAGTTCTTC.

This chain joins TRBV2 and TRBJ2-3; 8 positions match TRBD1. Unmatched junction bases numbered 10, after V lost 6 bases and J lost 8 bases. CDR1 and CDR2 from the germline V gene are SNHLY and FYNNEI. The CDR3 is 14 residues long. This chain's CDR3 is CASSQQGGSGTQYF. CDR3 sequence (DNA): TGTGCCAGCAGCCAACAGGGGGGATCGGGTACGCAGTATTTT.

The V gene is TRBV11-3, the J gene TRBJ1-6, with 9 bases that match TRBD1. With 1 base clipped from V and 7 bases from J, the junction kept 11 bases outside the gene matches. The CDR3 is 18 residues long. Germline loops: CDR1 SGHNT, CDR2 YENEEA. CDR3 sequence: CASSLVLRTGDDNSPLHF. CDR3 DNA: TGTGCCAGCAGCTTAGTGCTCCGGACAGGGGACGACAATTCACCCCTCCACTTT.

J is TRBJ1-2 and V is TRBV29-1, with 7 bases matching TRBD1. The CDR3 covers 15 residues. Per germline, CDR1 SQVTM and CDR2 ANQGSEA. The junction had 7 bases not matched to a gene; V was cut back by 1 base and J by 2 bases. As DNA, the CDR3 is TGCAGCGTTGAAGGAGCGGACAGGACAAACTATGGCTACACCTTC. Translated, it gives CSVEGADRTNYGYTF.

The chain is built from TRBV27 and TRBJ2-6; no definite D call. This CDR3 is 13 amino acids long. Germline-derived CDR1 and CDR2 are MNHEY and SMNVEV (reference sequence). With 5 bases removed from V and 3 bases from J, the gap between germline ends came to 5 bases. This CDR3 reads CASSTYGANVLTF. CDR3 in DNA: TGTGCCAGCAGTACTTATGGGGCCAACGTCCTGACTTTC. The entire variable domain, with the rest obtained from reference TRBV27 and TRBJ2-6, is as follows: EAQVTQNPRYLITVTGKKLTVTCSQNMNHEYMSWYRQDPGLGLRQIYYSMNVEVTDKGDVPEGYKVSRKEKRNFPLILESPSPNQTSLYFCASSTYGANVLTFGAGSRLTVL.

The rearrangement uses TRBV2 and TRBJ2-7; no clear D. The CDR3 has 15 amino acids. Germline CDR1 and CDR2: SNHLY and FYNNEI. Trimming cost V 4 bases and J 7 bases, with 20 bases left between them. Here the CDR3 DNA reads TGTGCCAGCAGTGGTAACAGCATCCAATTAAGGGAGCAGTACTTC. This encodes CASSGNSIQLREQYF.

The chain has TRBV6-6 and TRBJ1-1, with D unresolved. The CDR3 spans 12 residues. The V end was cut by 6 bases, the J end by 6 bases, with 11 bases between. In germline, CDR1 is MNHNY, CDR2 SVGAGI (reference sequence). The CDR3 sequence: CASREGSSEAFF. The DNA of the CDR3 is TGTGCCAGCAGGGAAGGGAGTTCTGAAGCTTTCTTT.

The V and J genes are TRBV9 and TRBJ2-5; tentatively, D is TRBD1 (5 bases). Germline CDR1 is SGDLS and CDR2 is YYNGEE. CDR3 length equals 16 residues. Trimming left V 0 bases short and J 5 bases short, with 17 bases between. CDR3 region: CASSVGGRVGWETQYF. The DNA for the CDR3 is TGTGCCAGCAGCGTAGGGGGCAGGGTGGGTTGGGAGACCCAGTACTTC.

V gene TRBV12-2 combines with J gene TRBJ2-3; no DNA check was done on the table's D call, TRBD2. TRBV12-2 is a listed pseudogene. The CDR3 is 15 amino acids. The CDR3 nucleotides read TGTGCAGGTCTCAGGGGCGGGGGCGGCACAGATACGCAGTATTTT. This encodes CAGLRGGGGTDTQYF.